This TCR beta chain emerged from a study of cytomegalovirus exposure and HLA in healthy donors (dated 2017 in TCRdb). For the wider study: In an earlier analysis of several hundred of the donors, roughly 300 Gb of sequence data and 100 million or so unique TCR beta sequences from about 179 million T cells were reported. About 310 gigabases of sequencing data and around 87 million unique TCR sequences were included in an early release covering several hundred HLA-typed donors. The genetic ancestry cluster associated with self-reported Caucasian donors included approximately 85% of the 300 to 400 genotyped donors. The study was designed to test whether signatures of past pathogen exposure could be identified by cataloging public T cell receptors. Using immunosequencing, the study profiled T cell repertoires from some 670 subjects and related those repertoires to cytomegalovirus serostatus. In addition to the first cohort of hundreds of subjects, a separate validation cohort of around 110 different subjects was used. High-throughput TCR immunosequencing, statistical association of individual TCRs with disease status, and machine learning were combined to predict cytomegalovirus infection status. A later analysis re-analyzed previously published TCR beta repertoires from approximately 700 donors and added high-resolution HLA genotyping to study TCR occurrence patterns. Rather than drawing on any new phenotypic data, the later analysis identified candidate immune exposures from TCR beta sequences and the way those sequences occurred across donors. To decide whether each TCR beta V gene segment behaved as functional or pseudogenic, an earlier analysis of some 540 of the donors relied on high-throughput TCR beta sequencing. Donor age, sex, ethnicity and CMV serostatus were compiled together with the repertoire data. In a later genetic analysis, genome-wide SNP genotypes for about three fifths of the roughly 670 donors were used, and that subset was treated as a discovery cohort. Every discovery cohort repertoire had been produced on one sequencing platform. HLA typing covered class I and class II loci at four-digit resolution. The number of typed donors differed by locus: 629-630 for A, B, C, DRB1 and DQB1; some 500 for DQA1; approximately 600 for DPA1; and about 450 for DPB1. Because of strong linkage in the cohort, roughly five DR-DQ haplotypes were treated as single units for association and clustering. Across some 400 genotyped donors of the cohort, an average of about 250,000 unique TCR beta nucleotide sequences per donor were sequenced, and roughly a sixth of those sequences were non-productive. The full study reports these points: Only TCR beta chains were sequenced in this cohort, and the absence of alpha or paired-chain data limited detectable features. A later analysis reported that several top co-occurrence clusters appeared linked to parvovirus B19, influenza, CMV and Epstein-Barr virus. Correlated functional status among segregating V segments might reflect linkage disequilibrium, but an unknown experimental factor could not be ruled out. A few of the identified cytomegalovirus-associated TCR beta chains were confirmed in vitro to be specific for cytomegalovirus antigens. Across donors, most TCR sequences were observed very rarely, whereas some public TCRs were present in many individuals. A group of highly shared sequence variants was considered likely to be a technical artifact of the sequencing pipeline. A later genetic analysis associated a missense DCLRE1C variant with V-gene and J-gene trimming of TCR beta chains, and an independent cohort replicated the association. The earlier analysis of approximately 590 of the donors excluded some 15 rarely observed V segments, including chromosome 9 orphons, because counts were too low. Some IMGT-functional V segments, including TRBV6-2 and TRBV6-3, could not be distinguished by the 87-base-pair reads and were therefore excluded. In a later analysis, most CMV-associated TCR beta chains were found to appear HLA-restricted, with HLA associations seemingly driven largely by CMV exposure. A further reported finding was that TCR beta sequences accurately predicted the HLA-A and HLA-B alleles for most subjects in the first cohort. It was suggested by the authors that the approach could potentially be generalized to other disease states and immunological phenotypes. The only immune exposure information available for the cohort was CMV serostatus. Because HLA typing was missing for some donors at each locus, association tests included only the typed subset. Strong co-occurrence of HLA alleles, especially DR and DQ, made assigning TCR associations to individual alleles difficult. A later genetic analysis reported fewer N-insertions in productive TCRs among donors in an Asian-associated ancestry cluster than the roughly 720-donor mean. The classifier was reported to diagnose cytomegalovirus status with high specificity and sensitivity in both the original and validation cohorts. Compared with equally common non-associated chains, HLA-associated TCR beta chains in a later analysis were more clonally expanded and had lower generation probabilities. A later analysis found that TCR association rates varied across HLA loci, with DRB1 alleles showing the most associated TCRs and HLA-C alleles the fewest. Roughly uniform sequencing depth across donors was assumed in presence/absence analyses, although this assumption may not hold. Broadly in line with IMGT annotations, most TCR beta V segments showed up in productive rearrangements about 90% or about 30% of the time in an earlier analysis of several hundred of the donors. The study gave a list of about 160 TCR beta chains associated with cytomegalovirus. At a false discovery rate of 0.05, a later analysis linked 15,000 to 20,000 TCR beta sequences to specific HLA alleles.

The cohort consisted of some 730 healthy bone marrow donors. At the time of sampling, every cohort member was nominally healthy, though immune exposures that went unrecorded were likely present. The donor was CMV seropositive and belonged to the group of over 250 seropositive cohort members. A peripheral blood sample was provided by each donor, and peripheral blood mononuclear cells were used for TCR beta sequencing. Genomic DNA was extracted from the blood cell samples with the Qiagen DNeasy Blood Extraction Kit. Note on this clone: Its specific antigen is unknown. Base quality data are lacking; no much larger clone is found one base away.

The CDR3 measures 17 amino acids from cysteine to phenylalanine. Of the read, only the CDR3 DNA is kept; its 51 bases are in frame from base 1. Trimmed from V: 4 bases; trimmed from J: 0 bases; junction bases lacking a gene match: 7. Sequences MNHEY (CDR1) and SMNVEV (CDR2) are obtained from the germline V gene (reference sequence). The library relied on the immunoSEQ multiplex PCR assay. The multiplex PCR relied on a mix of 60 forward primers for TCR Vbeta segments and 13 reverse primers for TCR Jbeta segments. Amplification of the CDR3 region of rearranged TCR beta genes was performed with a multiplex PCR assay on genomic DNA. Amplified TCR beta libraries were sequenced as 87-base-pair reads on the Illumina HiSeq System. Turning to the authors' computational methods: A later analysis tallied around 82 million unique TCR beta chains across the 666 repertoires, and approximately 12 million of those chains were shared by two or more donors. A nearest-neighbor algorithm error-corrected the raw reads and collapsed the reads into unique sequences, merging closely related sequences to remove PCR and sequencing errors. CDR3 sequences were aligned to IMGT reference sequences to assign V, D and J gene segments. For a sequence to be retained, a match of at least six nucleotides to both a V gene segment and a J gene segment was required. Rearrangements were classified as productive when the CDR3 lacked stop codons and remained in frame with V and J, and all other rearrangements were classified as non-productive. CDR3 was defined according to IMGT convention as the region running from the second conserved V-encoded cysteine to the conserved J-encoded phenylalanine. The earlier analysis of roughly 590 of the donors excluded sequences that lacked an unambiguous match to a single V gene segment. In an earlier analysis of a few hundred of the donors, V segments were called functional above 56.7% productive rearrangements and were called segregating when the between-donor standard deviation exceeded 5%. A statistical classification framework was developed to diagnose cytomegalovirus status using the catalog of TCR beta chain sequences. A later analysis assigned V and J genes by comparing TCR nucleotide sequences with IMGT/GENE-DB human TR gene sequences. In a later analysis, CDR3 sequences and most-parsimonious VDJ recombination scenarios were assigned using the TCRdist pipeline. In a later analysis, every TCR beta chain was defined by the combination of its CDR3 amino acid sequence and its V-gene family, and reads without a unique V-gene family were dropped. To address suspected cross-contamination and a sequencing artifact, a later analysis removed roughly 640 highly shared, low-generation-probability nucleotide sequences. In a later analysis, a clonal expansion index for each public chain was calculated from normalized within-repertoire ranks of inferred template counts. In a later analysis, generation probabilities were computed using a VDJ recombination model fitted to out-of-frame rearrangements, and the results were checked against IGoR. In a later analysis, TCR-TCR, TCR-HLA and TCR-CMV co-occurrence was scored with hypergeometric tests, and a repertoire-size bias correction was applied to TCR pairs. False discovery rates were estimated in a later analysis by permuting HLA or CMV assignments 20 times. In a later analysis, co-occurring TCRs were grouped with DBSCAN, and TCRdist sequence similarity was added when clustering was performed within HLA-allele-positive subsets. Repertoires with fewer than 30,000 or more than 120,000 public chains were left out of co-occurrence clustering, as were about 5 repertoires with anomalous nucleotide sharing. Held by TCRdb, this immuneACCESS table contains in-frame sequences only and omits some clones. Under half of the omission traces to an unresolved V gene where checked; the cause of the rest is unknown. V, J and clone size are those of that table, while D and trimming were read from the DNA. This sample comprises 100,000 or so clones, approximately 70% of them detected only once. Clones ranked in the top ten supply 4% to 5.5% of the sample.

This TCR was sampled from a woman between 18 and 29 years old in good health and CMV-seropositive. The chain couples TRBV27 to TRBJ2-2; 8 middle bases align to TRBD1. The sample comprised PBMCs. The DNA sequence is given as TGTGCCAGCAGTTGGAGACAGGGGCCCGCGAACACCGGGGAGCTGTTTTTT. This sequence encodes CASSWRQGPANTGELFF.